The 21 T cell receptor beta chains in this list originate from one sample, sequenced in a study of T cells in Graves' hyperthyroidism and ophthalmopathy. RNA transcripts served as the template for amplifying TCR beta CDR3 regions. In the first-round RT-PCR of the TCR CDR3, the HTBI primer set was used. A single record per CDR3 protein comes from TCRdb applying MiXCR to the multiplex PCR reads. The data contain over 700,000 distinct CDR3 sequences, over 15% of them seen just once; the ten biggest clones take up over 15%. Sequenced: blood. These TCRs come from a woman between 50 and 59 years old with Graves' hyperthyroidism that later progressed to Graves' ophthalmopathy.

This clonotype was seen many times. The V call is TRBV2, the J call TRBJ2-3, with TRBD1 matching 7 bases. Per the germline V gene, CDR1 is SNHLY and CDR2 is FYNNEI. The CDR3 is 15 residues long. V was clipped by 6 bases and J by 2 bases; unmatched bases: 8. CDR3 nucleotides: TGTGCCAGCAGCGGGGACAGCAAAAACACAGATACGCAGTATTTT. As protein: CASSGDSKNTDTQYF.

This clonotype has a handful of counts. The chain couples TRBV12-3 or TRBV12-4 to TRBJ2-7; TRBD1 matches at 11 bases. The CDR3 spans 14 residues. J was trimmed by 5 bases and V by 4 bases; bases with no gene match: 4. CDR3 in amino acids: CASSSRTGGNEQYF. The CDR3 DNA sequence: TGTGCCAGCAGTTCCCGGACAGGGGGCAACGAGCAGTACTTC.

The CDR3 DNA reads as TGTGCCAGCAGCGATCAAGGGAGAGGTAACTATGGCTACACCTTC. It translates to CASSDQGRGNYGYTF. The chain combines TRBV9 with TRBJ1-2; D remains ambiguous. This CDR3 region has 15 residues. V lost 3 bases and J lost 1, with 13 bases in between. Germline CDR1 and CDR2: SGDLS and YYNGEE.

This clonotype was detected only a few times. The CDR3 DNA follows: TGTGCCAGCAGTGCCACAGGGGTACTAGCGGGGATACCTGGTGAGCAGTTCTTC. Translation gives CASSATGVLAGIPGEQFF. This sequence joins TRBV6-1 and TRBJ2-1; 10 bases agree with TRBD2. V was clipped by 4 bases and J by 9 bases; unmatched bases: 18. Germline CDR1 is MNHNS and CDR2 is SASEGT. The CDR3 is 18 amino acids.

The chain couples TRBV4-1 to TRBJ2-7, with 8 bases lining up with TRBD2. The CDR3 length is 17 residues. Germline-derived CDR1 and CDR2 are MGHRA and YSYEKL. Trimming removed 2 bases from V and 2 bases from J; junction bases left unmatched: 11. In nucleotides, the CDR3 is TGCGCCAGCAGCCAAATTTTCTCCCGGGAGGGAGCCTACGAGCAGTACTTC. Amino acids: CASSQIFSREGAYEQYF.

This clonotype was counted ten times or more. This chain joins TRBV3-1 and TRBJ1-4; 7 nucleotides line up with TRBD1. CDR1 and CDR2 (germline): LGHDT, YNNKEL (reference sequence). This CDR3 comprises 15 residues. Trimming took 4 bases from V and 7 from J; bases not matched to a gene: 9. The CDR3 nucleotides are TGTGCCAGCAGCCTACTGACAGGGAGTCGTGAAAAACTGTTTTTT. Translating gives CASSLLTGSREKLFF.

This chain joins TRBV12-5 and TRBJ2-5; 7 bases fit TRBD2. V gave up 10 bases and J gave up 3 bases; unmatched junction bases: 11. CDR3 size: 14 residues. Germline V gene lookup returns CDR1 LGHNT and CDR2 FRNRAP. CDR3 DNA: TGTGCTACAGGGACCAGCGGGAATAAAGAGACCCAGTACTTC. Protein: CATGTSGNKETQYF.

The chain employs TRBV27 and TRBJ1-2; D unclear. The CDR3 has 13 amino acids. From germline, CDR1 is MNHEY and CDR2 SMNVEV (reference sequence). Trimming took 5 bases from V and 6 from J, leaving 13 bases between them. The CDR3 nucleotides read TGTGCCAGCAGTCCACCCGGGAAGGATGGCTACACCTTC. It encodes CASSPPGKDGYTF.

In this sample, this clonotype turned up a few times. A read error may account for a junction end that differs from germline. J is TRBJ1-1 and V is TRBV6-1; perhaps TRBD1 as D (5 bases). The CDR3 consists of 17 residues. Germline V gene lookup returns CDR1 MNHNS and CDR2 SASEGT. The CDR3, as DNA: TGTGCCGGCAGTGAAATGGGGTGGGGGGAAGAGGGGACTGAAGCTTTCTTT. This gives the protein CAGSEMGWGEEGTEAFF.

The V gene is TRBV5-1, the J gene TRBJ2-4, with D hard to call. The CDR3 length is 17 residues. The germline V gene encodes CDR1 SGHRS and CDR2 YFSETQ. V was shortened by 4 bases and J by 2 bases, with 19 bases between the two germline ends. The CDR3 region is CASSPGLGTGSKNIQYF. Here the CDR3 DNA reads TGCGCCAGCAGCCCGGGTTTGGGCACCGGCTCCAAAAACATTCAGTACTTC.

This clonotype showed up many times. V gene TRBV11-2 combines with J gene TRBJ2-3; a possible D gene is TRBD2 (7 bases). The CDR3 spans 16 residues. Germline V lookup: CDR1 SGHAT, CDR2 FQNNGV. Trimming took 5 bases from V and 3 from J, leaving 18 bases between them. This CDR3 is CASSLVGGGGTDTQYF. The CDR3 coding sequence is TGTGCCAGCAGCCTAGTGGGGGGGGGCGGGACAGATACGCAGTATTTT.

This clonotype was recorded many times. The chain is built from TRBV27 and TRBJ2-3, with TRBD2 matching 8 bases. CDR1 and CDR2 (germline): MNHEY, SMNVEV (reference sequence). J was trimmed by 2 bases and V by 2 bases; bases with no gene match: 6. The CDR3 loop spans 16 amino acids. CDR3 coding DNA: TGTGCCAGCAGTTTAGGCCCGGGGGGGTCCACAGATACGCAGTATTTT. Protein sequence: CASSLGPGGSTDTQYF.

J is TRBJ1-6 and V is TRBV4-1; the D is unclear. V was pared by 0 bases and J by 4 bases, with 16 bases between. The germline gives CDR1 MGHRA, CDR2 YSYEKL. This CDR3 contains 18 residues. The CDR3 coding sequence is TGCGCCAGCAGCCAAGATTTGGCACATACCCTTTATAATTCACCCCTCCACTTT. This encodes CASSQDLAHTLYNSPLHF.

J is TRBJ2-3 and V is TRBV19, with 8 bases matching TRBD1. Losses at the gene ends were 8 bases for V and 3 bases for J; bases not matched to a gene: 10. CDR3 length equals 15 residues. The germline V gene encodes CDR1 LNHDA and CDR2 SQIVND (reference sequence). This CDR3 reads CASGPQGAPTDTQYF. Here the CDR3 DNA reads TGTGCCAGTGGCCCTCAGGGGGCGCCGACAGATACGCAGTATTTT.

This clonotype was detected a few times. The chain links TRBV20-1 to TRBJ1-1; the D is unclear. The length of the CDR3 is 14 residues. Germline lookup yields CDR1 DFQATT and CDR2 SNEGSKA (reference sequence). The ends were cut back, 4 bases at V and 7 bases at J, with 19 bases in the middle. The CDR3, as DNA: TGCAGTGCTACAAGGGATAACTTAGGCGGTGAAGCTTTCTTT. Its protein is CSATRDNLGGEAFF.

This clonotype was detected a few times. The chain combines TRBV6-1 with TRBJ2-7; the D is unclear. Germline CDR1 MNHNS, CDR2 SASEGT. Deletions cut 5 bases from V and 2 bases from J, with 10 bases between. This CDR3 region has 13 residues. DNA for the CDR3: TGTGCCAGCAGTCCCATCACAGCCTACGAGCAGTACTTC. Protein product: CASSPITAYEQYF.

The genes are TRBV7-9 and TRBJ2-3; D is ambiguous. The CDR3 spans 13 residues. The V gene lost 5 bases and the J gene lost 5 bases, with 11 bases spanning the gap. CDR1 is SEHNR and CDR2 is FQNEAQ in the germline V gene (reference sequence). The CDR3 coding sequence is TGTGCCAGCAGCCCTTTTTCCGTAGATACGCAGTATTTT. Amino acids: CASSPFSVDTQYF.

In this sample, this clonotype turned up a few times. The gene calls are TRBV6-1 and TRBJ1-2; D is undetermined. This CDR3 region has 15 residues. Germline lookup yields CDR1 MNHNS and CDR2 SASEGT. Between the trimmed V and J ends, which lost 6 bases and 0 bases, there was a span of 14 bases. CDR3 DNA sequence: TGTGCCAGCAGACCCCCATTAGGCGCTAACTATGGCTACACCTTC. Protein product: CASRPPLGANYGYTF.

The chain is built from TRBV20-1 and TRBJ1-5; 10 nucleotides match TRBD1. J was trimmed by 5 bases and V by 7 bases; bases with no gene match: 2. Germline assignment: CDR1 DFQATT and CDR2 SNEGSKA (reference sequence). This CDR3 spans 12 amino acids. The CDR3 nucleotides read TGCAGTGTCGGGACAGGGGATCAGCCCCAGCATTTT. The encoded protein is CSVGTGDQPQHF.

This clonotype was detected a few times. In DNA form, the CDR3 reads TGCGCCAGCAGTGAGTCGAGGGGGCACACTGAAGCTTTCTTT. It encodes CASSESRGHTEAFF. The chain uses TRBV10-1 and TRBJ1-1; 7 nucleotides align to TRBD1. Per the germline V gene, CDR1 is WNHNN and CDR2 is SYGVQD (reference sequence). V was clipped by 0 bases and J by 3 bases; unmatched bases: 1. The CDR3 has 14 amino acids.

The chain carries TRBV9 and TRBJ2-7, with a possible D match to TRBD2 (7 bases). The V end was cut by 7 bases, the J end by 5 bases, with 13 bases between. The CDR3 loop spans 12 amino acids. Germline V lookup: CDR1 SGDLS, CDR2 YYNGEE. As DNA, the CDR3 is TGTGCCAGCGGGGGGGCGAGCCACGAGCAGTACTTC. Amino acid sequence: CASGGASHEQYF.